This TCR beta chain was documented in a study of control samples from healthy donors and cancer patients. Trimming removed 5 bases at V and 0 bases at J, with 10 bases between. The CDR3 runs 14 residues. The germline CDR1 and CDR2 sequences are MNHEY and SVGAGI. Libraries were prepared by immunoSEQ multiplex PCR; TCRdb keeps only in-frame clonotypes and omits some of them. This table has approximately 87,000 clones, 86% appearing once. This chain uses TRBV6-5 with TRBJ1-1; no clear D. The sequenced sample consisted of blood. This clonotype was sampled from a woman aged 50 to 65 in good health. The CDR3, as DNA: TGTGCCAGCAGTCCCGGTTACATGAACACTGAAGCTTTCTTT. Its translation: CASSPGYMNTEAFF.